A selection of T cell receptor beta chains follows, all from one sample in a study of preoperative IRX-2 immunotherapy in early breast cancer. The method was immunoSEQ multiplex PCR; TCRdb's version includes in-frame clones alone and lacks a portion of them. The sample carries around 95,000 clones, roughly 89% recorded once. Sample: tumor tissue, taken after IRX-2 immunotherapy. These receptors all stem from a human donor with breast cancer. Both conserved end residues are part of each CDR3. The D gene is left open where the match is weak. The size of a clone is reported for some rows only, either as once, few or many, or as a class for expanded clones.

D: TRBD2
size: -
length: 15
J: TRBJ2-2
V: TRBV5-1
CDR3: CASSFELAGAGELFF
DNA: TGCGCCAGCAGCTTCGAACTAGCGGGAGCTGGGGAGCTGTTTTTT

D: TRBD1
size: once
length: 14
J: TRBJ1-2
V: TRBV28
CDR3: CASSFQGANYGYTF
DNA: TGTGCCAGCAGTTTTCAGGGGGCAAACTATGGCTACACCTTC

D: -
size: -
length: 13
J: TRBJ2-5
V: TRBV29-1
CDR3: CSVRSPAKETQYF
DNA: TGCAGCGTTCGATCCCCAGCCAAAGAGACCCAGTACTTC

D: -
size: -
length: 15
J: TRBJ1-2
V: TRBV15
CDR3: CATSPHGQGRSHYTF
DNA: TGTGCCACCAGCCCCCACGGGCAGGGGAGATCTCACTACACCTTC

D: -
size: -
length: 16
J: TRBJ2-1
V: TRBV15
CDR3: CATSNPTSSPYNEQFF
DNA: TGTGCCACCAGCAACCCGACTAGTTCCCCCTACAATGAGCAGTTCTTC

D: TRBD2
size: -
length: 20
J: TRBJ2-6
V: TRBV5-1
CDR3: CASSLAFGGGENGGANVLTF
DNA: TGCGCCAGCAGCTTGGCCTTTGGGGGAGGGGAAAATGGTGGGGCCAACGTCCTGACTTTC

D: TRBD1
size: -
length: 17
J: TRBJ1-1
V: TRBV7-8
CDR3: CASSAGTGLRGNTEAFF
DNA: TGTGCCAGCAGCGCCGGGACAGGCCTTAGGGGGAACACTGAAGCTTTCTTT

D: TRBD1
size: -
length: 15
J: TRBJ2-3
V: TRBV6-8
CDR3: CASRTGTGGADTQYF
DNA: TGTGCCAGCAGGACCGGGACAGGGGGCGCAGATACGCAGTATTTT

D: -
size: -
length: 14
J: TRBJ1-5
V: TRBV5-1
CDR3: CASRPGTGNQPQHF
DNA: TGCGCCAGCCGACCCGGTACAGGGAATCAGCCCCAGCATTTT

D: TRBD1
size: -
length: 14
J: TRBJ2-7
V: TRBV5-1
CDR3: CASRFGTGENEQYF
DNA: TGCGCCAGCCGATTCGGGACAGGGGAAAACGAGCAGTACTTC

D: -
size: -
length: 13
J: TRBJ1-1
V: TRBV6-8
CDR3: CASKASGPTEAFF
DNA: TGTGCCAGCAAGGCCTCCGGGCCCACTGAAGCTTTCTTT

D: -
size: -
length: 14
J: TRBJ2-1
V: TRBV6-8
CDR3: CASSYLNSYNEQFF
DNA: TGTGCCAGCAGTTATCTTAACTCCTACAATGAGCAGTTCTTC

D: -
size: -
length: 14
J: TRBJ2-5
V: TRBV7-7
CDR3: CASSRTALQETQYF
DNA: TGTGCCAGCAGCCGGACAGCCTTACAAGAGACCCAGTACTTC

D: TRBD1
size: once
length: 14
J: TRBJ2-7
V: TRBV6-8
CDR3: CASRTGAATYEQYF
DNA: TGTGCCAGCAGGACAGGGGCCGCAACCTACGAGCAGTACTTC

D: -
size: -
length: 14
J: TRBJ2-1
V: TRBV6-8
CDR3: CASSPPGPFNEQFF
DNA: TGTGCCAGCAGTCCTCCTGGACCCTTCAATGAGCAGTTCTTC

D: -
size: -
length: 16
J: TRBJ2-7
V: TRBV10-1
CDR3: CASSESFGLAPYEQYF
DNA: TGCGCCAGCAGTGAGTCGTTCGGACTGGCTCCCTACGAGCAGTACTTC

D: -
size: -
length: 14
J: TRBJ2-2
V: TRBV7-7
CDR3: CASSFPGSTGELFF
DNA: TGTGCCAGCAGCTTCCCAGGGAGCACCGGGGAGCTGTTTTTT

D: TRBD2
size: -
length: 19
J: TRBJ2-1
V: TRBV28
CDR3: CASSPPPGLAGPTYNKQFF
DNA: TGTGCCAGCAGTCCGCCCCCGGGACTAGCGGGCCCAACTTACAATAAGCAGTTCTTC

D: -
size: -
length: 14
J: TRBJ2-1
V: TRBV14
CDR3: CASSSPGTNNEQFF
DNA: TGTGCCAGCAGCTCCCCCGGGACGAACAATGAGCAGTTCTTC

D: TRBD1
size: once
length: 14
J: TRBJ2-7
V: TRBV28
CDR3: CASSWGTDNYEQYF
DNA: TGTGCCAGCAGTTGGGGGACAGATAACTACGAGCAGTACTTC

D: -
size: -
length: 15
J: TRBJ2-7
V: TRBV11-3
CDR3: CASSPSTKVPYEQYF
DNA: TGTGCCAGCAGCCCTTCGACGAAGGTCCCCTACGAGCAGTACTTC

D: -
size: -
length: 14
J: TRBJ2-7
V: TRBV9
CDR3: CASSVGADPYEQYF
DNA: TGTGCCAGCAGCGTAGGGGCAGACCCCTACGAGCAGTACTTC

D: -
size: -
length: 13
J: TRBJ2-3
V: TRBV6-8
CDR3: CASTLDFTDTQYF
DNA: TGTGCCAGCACCCTAGACTTCACAGATACGCAGTATTTT

D: TRBD1
size: -
length: 14
J: TRBJ1-1
V: TRBV18
CDR3: CASSPRTGHTEAFF
DNA: TGTGCCAGCTCACCGAGGACAGGGCACACTGAAGCTTTCTTT

D: -
size: -
length: 15
J: TRBJ2-3
V: TRBV5-1
CDR3: CASKNGATTTDTQYF
DNA: TGCGCCAGCAAAAACGGGGCAACGACCACAGATACGCAGTATTTT

D: -
size: -
length: 16
J: TRBJ1-6
V: TRBV6-8
CDR3: CASSTVPGGSNSPLHF
DNA: TGTGCCAGCAGTACCGTACCAGGCGGCTCTAATTCACCCCTCCACTTT

D: TRBD1
size: -
length: 15
J: TRBJ1-5
V: TRBV18
CDR3: CASSPTGYSNQPQHF
DNA: TGTGCCAGCTCGCCGACAGGGTATAGCAATCAGCCCCAGCATTTT

D: TRBD2
size: once
length: 18
J: TRBJ2-1
V: TRBV11-3
CDR3: CASSLRHGTSASYNEQFF
DNA: TGTGCCAGCAGCTTGAGGCACGGGACTAGCGCCTCTTACAATGAGCAGTTCTTC

D: -
size: once
length: 13
J: TRBJ2-3
V: TRBV7-1
CDR3: CASSPGQRDTQYF
DNA: TGTGCCAGCAGCCCGGGGCAGCGCGATACGCAGTATTTT

D: -
size: -
length: 13
J: TRBJ2-5
V: TRBV19
CDR3: CASSSQGEETQYF
DNA: TGTGCCAGTAGTTCCCAGGGTGAAGAGACCCAGTACTTC

D: -
size: -
length: 11
J: TRBJ2-3
V: TRBV6-4
CDR3: CASSYRDTQYF
DNA: TGTGCCAGCAGTTATCGAGATACGCAGTATTTT

D: TRBD1
size: -
length: 13
J: TRBJ1-2
V: TRBV18
CDR3: CASSPDRGRGYTF
DNA: TGTGCCAGCTCACCGGACAGGGGGCGCGGCTACACCTTC

D: -
size: -
length: 13
J: TRBJ2-7
V: TRBV6-8
CDR3: CASSDMVGTGTYF
DNA: -

D: -
size: -
length: 15
J: TRBJ1-1
V: TRBV29-1
CDR3: CSVESRLRAATEAFF
DNA: TGCAGCGTTGAGTCACGCCTCCGGGCGGCCACTGAAGCTTTCTTT

D: TRBD1
size: few
length: 15
J: TRBJ2-2
V: TRBV11-3
CDR3: CASSLWTGNTGELFF
DNA: TGTGCCAGCAGCTTATGGACAGGGAACACCGGGGAGCTGTTTTTT

D: -
size: once
length: 13
J: TRBJ1-4
V: TRBV6-8
CDR3: CASSQLVGEKLFF
DNA: TGTGCCAGCAGTCAACTGGTCGGGGAAAAACTGTTTTTT

D: -
size: -
length: 14
J: TRBJ2-1
V: TRBV15
CDR3: CATSRVRGRDEQFF
DNA: TGTGCCACCAGCAGAGTCAGGGGTCGGGATGAGCAGTTCTTC

D: -
size: -
length: 15
J: TRBJ1-3
V: TRBV18
CDR3: CASSPSTGRGNTIYF
DNA: TGTGCCAGCTCACCAAGTACAGGGAGAGGAAACACCATATATTTT

D: -
size: -
length: 14
J: TRBJ2-7
V: TRBV5-1
CDR3: CASSSDRGHYEQYF
DNA: TGCGCCAGCAGCTCAGACCGGGGCCACTACGAGCAGTACTTC

D: TRBD2
size: few
length: 14
J: TRBJ2-1
V: TRBV6-8
CDR3: CASSPGRAMDEQFF
DNA: TGTGCCAGCAGTCCCGGGAGGGCCATGGATGAGCAGTTCTTC

D: TRBD2
size: -
length: 15
J: TRBJ2-2
V: TRBV29-1
CDR3: CSVETTSSVTGELFF
DNA: TGCAGCGTTGAAACGACTAGCTCCGTCACCGGGGAGCTGTTTTTT

D: -
size: once
length: 15
J: TRBJ1-5
V: TRBV2
CDR3: CASSGDTLINQPQHF
DNA: TGTGCCAGCAGTGGGGACACTCTTATCAATCAGCCCCAGCATTTT

D: TRBD1
size: -
length: 14
J: TRBJ2-7
V: TRBV16
CDR3: CASSQLTGGDEQYF
DNA: TGTGCCAGCAGCCAATTAACAGGGGGCGACGAGCAGTACTTC

D: -
size: -
length: 14
J: TRBJ2-2
V: TRBV9
CDR3: CASTDRANTGELFF
DNA: TGTGCCAGCACCGACAGAGCGAACACCGGGGAGCTGTTTTTT

D: -
size: -
length: 15
J: TRBJ1-2
V: TRBV6-8
CDR3: CASSYSGHEVYGYTF
DNA: TGTGCCAGCAGTTATTCGGGACACGAGGTCTATGGCTACACCTTC

D: TRBD1
size: -
length: 15
J: TRBJ2-3
V: TRBV19
CDR3: CASRPGTGATDTQYF
DNA: TGTGCCAGTCGCCCCGGGACAGGGGCTACAGATACGCAGTATTTT

D: -
size: -
length: 15
J: TRBJ1-4
V: TRBV11-3
CDR3: CASSLYSGDNEKLFF
DNA: TGTGCCAGCAGCTTGTATTCCGGAGATAATGAAAAACTGTTTTTT

D: -
size: -
length: 17
J: TRBJ1-1
V: TRBV25-1
CDR3: CASSEWAGVGVGTEAFF
DNA: TGTGCCAGCAGTGAATGGGCAGGGGTTGGGGTGGGCACTGAAGCTTTCTTT

D: TRBD2
size: -
length: 17
J: TRBJ2-1
V: TRBV30
CDR3: CAWRGLAGANSYNEQFF
DNA: TGTGCCTGGAGGGGACTAGCGGGGGCGAACTCCTACAATGAGCAGTTCTTC

D: -
size: few
length: 13
J: TRBJ1-1
V: TRBV7-8
CDR3: CASSFEMNTEAFF
DNA: TGTGCCAGCAGCTTCGAGATGAACACTGAAGCTTTCTTT

D: -
size: -
length: 14
J: TRBJ1-1
V: TRBV19
CDR3: CASSIANRASEAFF
DNA: TGTGCCAGTAGTATTGCGAACAGGGCGAGTGAAGCTTTCTTT

D: -
size: medium-sized
length: 13
J: TRBJ2-2
V: TRBV6-8
CDR3: CASRDPNTGELFF
DNA: TGTGCCAGCAGGGACCCAAACACCGGGGAGCTGTTTTTT

D: TRBD1
size: -
length: 15
J: TRBJ1-5
V: TRBV6-8
CDR3: CASRRGQASNQPQHF
DNA: TGTGCCAGCAGGAGGGGACAGGCTAGCAATCAGCCCCAGCATTTT

D: -
size: -
length: 15
J: TRBJ2-2
V: TRBV14
CDR3: CASSQEAALTGELFF
DNA: TGTGCCAGCAGCCAAGAGGCCGCATTGACCGGGGAGCTGTTTTTT

D: -
size: -
length: 14
J: TRBJ1-1
V: TRBV19
CDR3: CASSIGGWSTEAFF
DNA: TGTGCCAGTAGTATAGGCGGATGGAGCACTGAAGCTTTCTTT

D: -
size: -
length: 15
J: TRBJ1-1
V: TRBV6-8
CDR3: CASSYTGTLNTEAFF
DNA: TGTGCCAGCAGTTACACGGGGACCCTGAACACTGAAGCTTTCTTT

D: TRBD1
size: -
length: 16
J: TRBJ1-1
V: TRBV28
CDR3: CASTKILGDRVARAFF
DNA: TGTGCCAGCACAAAAATTTTAGGGGACAGGGTAGCGAGAGCTTTCTTT

D: TRBD2
size: -
length: 15
J: TRBJ2-7
V: TRBV29-1
CDR3: CSAGDPGLAGGEQYF
DNA: TGCAGCGCCGGGGACCCGGGACTAGCGGGAGGAGAGCAGTACTTC

D: -
size: -
length: 15
J: TRBJ1-1
V: TRBV19
CDR3: CASSMFRTDNTEAFF
DNA: TGTGCCAGTAGTATGTTTAGGACAGATAACACTGAAGCTTTCTTT